The 26 T cell receptor beta chains in this list originate from one sample, sequenced in a study of blood T cell repertoires in COVID-19. Repertoires were generated with immunoSEQ multiplex PCR, while TCRdb's copy carries only in-frame clones and drops some. The sample includes about 75,000 clones, roughly nine tenths of them seen just once. Material for sequencing was peripheral blood. Receptors were obtained from a human donor in a cohort sampled during active COVID-19.

The chain uses TRBV19 and TRBJ1-2; 8 nucleotides align to TRBD1. Germline CDR1 reads LNHDA; CDR2 reads SQIVND (reference sequence). The CDR3 extends over 16 amino acids. Trimming at V came to 5 bases and at J to 2 bases, leaving 10 bases not matched to a gene. The CDR3 nucleotides are TGTGCCAGTAGTCCTAGAGGACAGGGAGGAAACTATGGCTACACCTTC. Translated: CASSPRGQGGNYGYTF.

The genes are TRBV5-1 and TRBJ2-5; TRBD1 matches 7 bases. Germline CDR1 reads SGHRS; CDR2 reads YFSETQ. The ends lost 0 bases at V and 1 base at J; junction bases unmatched: 3. This CDR3 comprises 15 residues. DNA for the CDR3: TGCGCCAGCAGCTTGGGGGGACAGAGCCAAGAGACCCAGTACTTC. It translates to CASSLGGQSQETQYF. Complete variable domain (other parts from reference TRBV5-1 and TRBJ2-5): KAGVTQTPRYLIKTRGQQVTLSCSPISGHRSVSWYQQTPGQGLQFLFEYFSETQRNKGNFPGRFSGRQFSNSRSEMNVSTLELGDSALYLCASSLGGQSQETQYFGPGTRLLVL.

The DNA for the CDR3 is TGTGCCAGCATCCCGGGGTGGGGAACAGATACGCAGTATTTT. Translating it yields CASIPGWGTDTQYF. This chain joins TRBV2 and TRBJ2-3, with D possibly being TRBD2 (5 bases). The germline V and J ends were trimmed by 7 bases and 3 bases, with 14 bases remaining between them. The CDR3 contains 14 residues. Germline V gene sequence: CDR1 SNHLY, CDR2 FYNNEI.

This clone was detected only once. The CDR3 sequence is CASSGGGNSPLHF. For the CDR3, the DNA is TGTGCCAGCAGCGGGGGAGGGAATTCACCCCTCCACTTT. This chain connects TRBV27 to TRBJ1-6; D is perhaps TRBD1 (5 bases). Germline V gives CDR1 MNHEY, CDR2 SMNVEV (reference sequence). CDR3 length equals 13 residues. V lost 6 bases and J 7 bases, leaving 10 bases between the germline ends.

The gene calls are TRBV7-9 and TRBJ1-2; 7 bases are shared with TRBD1. The trim removed 4 bases at V and 7 bases at J, leaving 12 bases unmatched. Germline V gene data show CDR1 as SEHNR and CDR2 as FQNEAQ (reference sequence). The CDR3 has 15 residues. The CDR3 nucleotides read TGTGCCAGCAGCTCGGGATCCGACAGGGTCTTTGGCTACACCTTC. This sequence encodes CASSSGSDRVFGYTF. Full variable domain (outside the CDR3, taken from reference TRBV7-9 and TRBJ1-2): DTGVSQNPRHKITKRGQNVTFRCDPISEHNRLYWYRQTLGQGPEFLTYFQNEAQLEKSRLLSDRFSAERPKGSFSTLEIQRTEQGDSAMYLCASSSGSDRVFGYTFGSGTRLTVV.

The genes are TRBV10-3 and TRBJ1-6; D is ambiguous. This CDR3 is 13 amino acids long. Germline loops: CDR1 ENHRY, CDR2 SYGVKD. V lost 8 bases to trimming and J lost 8 bases, with 13 bases between them. CDR3 protein: CAIAGSWDSPLHF. The DNA for the CDR3 is TGTGCCATCGCAGGATCATGGGATTCACCCCTCCACTTT.

This sequence joins TRBV27 and TRBJ2-7, with 8 bases that match TRBD2. CDR1 is MNHEY and CDR2 is SMNVEV in the germline V gene (reference sequence). The V and J ends lost 5 bases and 1 base, in that order; junction bases with no gene match: 10. The CDR3 loop spans 16 amino acids. The CDR3: CASSLTTGGRSYEQYF. In nucleotides, the CDR3 is TGTGCCAGCAGTCTCACCACGGGAGGGCGGTCCTACGAGCAGTACTTC.

The CDR3 DNA reads TGTGCCAGCAGCCAAGATCGTGAGGCGGGGGGACGAGAGACCCAGTACTTC. Its protein product is CASSQDREAGGRETQYF. This sequence joins TRBV3-1 (or the pseudogene TRBV3-2) and TRBJ2-5, with 8 bases fitting TRBD2. The CDR3 is 17 residues long. The trim removed 0 bases at V and 4 bases at J, leaving 10 bases unmatched. From germline, CDR1 is LGHDT and CDR2 YNNKEL (reference sequence).

This clone was seen a handful of times. This chain connects TRBV5-5 to TRBJ1-4; no clear D. The length of the CDR3 is 15 residues. Germline lookup yields CDR1 SGHKS and CDR2 YYEKEE (reference sequence). V lost 7 bases and J lost 3, with 16 bases in between. The CDR3 protein is CASGGVGLANEKLFF. The CDR3 DNA reads as TGTGCCAGCGGCGGTGTCGGACTTGCTAATGAAAAACTGTTTTTT.

The CDR3 is CATSARGTGELFF. In DNA, the CDR3 is TGTGCCACCAGCGCCAGGGGAACCGGGGAGCTGTTTTTT. This rearrangement joins TRBV24-1 to TRBJ2-2, with TRBD1 as a possible D gene (6 bases). V lost 7 bases to trimming and J lost 5 bases, with 10 bases between them. CDR3 length equals 13 residues. Germline V CDR1 and CDR2: KGHDR, SFDVKD.

The CDR3 DNA reads as TGCGCCAGCAGCTTCAGGGAGCTAGCGGACGAGCAGTACTTC. It is translated as CASSFRELADEQYF. The chain employs TRBV4-1 and TRBJ2-7; 7 bases align to TRBD2. The germline gives CDR1 MGHRA, CDR2 YSYEKL. V trimming: 5 bases; J trimming: 5 bases; junction bases outside the gene matches: 9. The CDR3 length is 14 residues.

The chain has TRBV6-2 or TRBV6-3 and TRBJ2-5, with TRBD2 as a possible D gene (5 bases). Germline values: CDR1 MNHEY, CDR2 SVGEGT. V lost 0 bases to trimming and J lost 1 base, with 18 bases between them. CDR3 length: 18 residues. The CDR3 region is CASSYSKGGSRPQETQYF. In DNA form, the CDR3 reads TGTGCCAGCAGTTACTCCAAGGGCGGGTCCAGACCCCAAGAGACCCAGTACTTC.

This sequence joins TRBV10-3 and TRBJ1-3, with D hard to call. The ends were cut back, 5 bases at V and 1 base at J, with 3 bases in the middle. This CDR3 spans 12 amino acids. Looked up from germline, CDR1 is ENHRY and CDR2 is SYGVKD. This chain's CDR3 is CAISPSGNTIYF. CDR3 DNA: TGTGCCATCAGTCCATCTGGAAACACCATATATTTT.

The rearrangement uses TRBV3-1 (or the pseudogene TRBV3-2) and TRBJ2-3, with 9 bases matching TRBD1. V lost 4 bases to trimming and J lost 1 base; unmatched junction nucleotides: 6. Germline values: CDR1 LGHDT, CDR2 YNNKEL (reference sequence). The CDR3 length is 16 residues. This chain's CDR3 is CASSLTGGLGTDTQYF. Here the CDR3 DNA reads TGTGCCAGCAGCCTAACAGGGGGCCTGGGCACAGATACGCAGTATTTT.

The rearrangement uses TRBV6-6 and TRBJ1-6; 7 bases line up with TRBD1. V lost 4 bases to trimming and J lost 10 bases; unmatched junction nucleotides: 13. Per germline, CDR1 MNHNY and CDR2 SVGAGI (reference sequence). The CDR3 extends over 16 amino acids. The CDR3 is CASSSRPQGWGSPLHF. CDR3 DNA sequence: TGTGCCAGCAGTTCGAGACCACAGGGGTGGGGATCACCCCTCCACTTT.

The CDR3: CASRPTGGANEQYF. The CDR3 nucleotides read TGTGCCAGCAGGCCGACAGGGGGTGCTAACGAGCAGTACTTC. The chain links TRBV21-1 to TRBJ2-7; the table's D call TRBD1 went unverified against the DNA. TRBV21-1 is described as a pseudogene. The CDR3 spans 14 residues.

The chain carries TRBV3-1 (or the pseudogene TRBV3-2) and TRBJ2-7; D is ambiguous. Trimming pared 4 bases from V and 2 bases from J, leaving 15 bases between. Per germline, CDR1 LGHDT and CDR2 YNNKEL (reference sequence). The CDR3 is made up of 15 amino acids. Written as DNA, the CDR3 is TGTGCCAGCAGCCCCACGGTAGCACCTCCCTACGAGCAGTACTTC. Its protein product is CASSPTVAPPYEQYF.

The J gene is TRBJ2-1, the V gene TRBV2, with TRBD2 matching 13 bases. The V segment lost 5 bases and the J segment 7 bases; nucleotides outside the gene matches: 14. Germline V gene lookup returns CDR1 SNHLY and CDR2 FYNNEI. The CDR3 extends over 18 amino acids. The CDR3 here is CASSWTSGRGVGMNEQFF. The DNA for the CDR3 is TGTGCCAGCAGTTGGACTAGCGGGAGAGGAGTAGGTATGAATGAGCAGTTCTTC.

The V and J genes are TRBV9 and TRBJ1-4; D unclear. V shed 3 bases and J shed 8 bases, with 11 bases lying between them. The germline V gene encodes CDR1 SGDLS and CDR2 YYNGEE. This CDR3 has 13 amino acids. CDR3 residues: CASSANSGEKLFF. DNA for the CDR3: TGTGCCAGCAGCGCCAATTCGGGGGAAAAACTGTTTTTT.

This chain connects TRBV7-8 to TRBJ2-3; TRBD1 might be the D (6 bases). V lost 5 bases and J 2 bases, leaving 8 bases between the germline ends. The CDR3 contains 13 residues. In germline, CDR1 is SGHVS, CDR2 FQNEAQ. The CDR3 nucleotides are TGTGCCAGCAGCCGGGACAACACAGATACGCAGTATTTT. Amino acids: CASSRDNTDTQYF. Combining the CDR3 with reference TRBV7-8 and TRBJ2-3 gives the whole variable domain GAGVSQSPRYKVAKRGQDVALRCDPISGHVSLFWYQQALGQGPEFLTYFQNEAQLDKSGLPSDRFFAERPEGSVSTLKIQRTQQEDSAVYLCASSRDNTDTQYFGPGTRLTVL.

The V call is TRBV6-5, the J call TRBJ1-4, with 9 bases fitting TRBD1. J lost 8 bases, V lost 0 bases, and 4 bases had no gene match. Germline-derived CDR1 and CDR2 are MNHEY and SVGAGI. CDR3 length equals 15 residues. The CDR3 region is CASSYSGTGSEKLFF. The CDR3 nucleotides are TGTGCCAGCAGTTACTCGGGGACAGGGAGCGAAAAACTGTTTTTT.

CDR3 in amino acids: CASSGGIETQYF. The CDR3 nucleotides read TGTGCCAGCAGTGGGGGGATCGAAACGCAGTATTTT. The chain is built from TRBV6-2 or TRBV6-3 and TRBJ2-3, with D perhaps TRBD2 (6 bases). The CDR3 totals 12 residues. Germline loops: CDR1 MNHEY, CDR2 SVGEGT. Between the trimmed V and J ends, which lost 5 bases and 9 bases, there was a span of 12 bases.

The rearrangement uses TRBV5-1 and TRBJ2-5; 8 bases align to TRBD1. CDR1 and CDR2 (germline): SGHRS, YFSETQ. Trimming cost V 2 bases and J 1 base; bases outside gene matches: 1. The CDR3 extends over 14 amino acids. The CDR3 region is CASSFGQGQETQYF. In DNA form, the CDR3 reads TGCGCCAGCAGCTTCGGACAGGGCCAAGAGACCCAGTACTTC. Based on the CDR3 plus reference TRBV5-1 and TRBJ2-5, the full variable domain is KAGVTQTPRYLIKTRGQQVTLSCSPISGHRSVSWYQQTPGQGLQFLFEYFSETQRNKGNFPGRFSGRQFSNSRSEMNVSTLELGDSALYLCASSFGQGQETQYFGPGTRLLVL.

The CDR3 spells CASSSASGHQSPQYF. CDR3 sequence (DNA): TGTGCCAGCAGCTCCGCCTCCGGACACCAGAGCCCCCAGTACTTC. The chain combines TRBV5-6 with TRBJ2-5, with D possibly TRBD1 on 5 matching bases. The CDR3 runs 15 residues. V was trimmed by 3 bases and J by 9 bases, leaving 21 bases between them. The V gene's germline CDR1 is SGHDT and CDR2 YYEEEE.

In nucleotides, the CDR3 is TGTGCCAGCAGTCACCGGACAGGGCGGGACGAGCAGTACTTC. Its protein is CASSHRTGRDEQYF. The chain uses TRBV27 and TRBJ2-7, with TRBD1 identical over 8 bases. Germline trimming cut 5 bases from V and 5 bases from J; bases unmatched to any gene: 8. This CDR3 contains 14 residues. Germline lookup yields CDR1 MNHEY and CDR2 SMNVEV (reference sequence).

The V gene is TRBV4-1, the J gene TRBJ1-5; D call uncertain. Trimming shortened V by 0 bases and J by 7 bases, and 10 bases separated the two germline ends. The CDR3 sequence is 14 residues long. In germline, CDR1 is MGHRA, CDR2 YSYEKL. As DNA, the CDR3 is TGCGCCAGCAGCCAAGATGAGGGATTACAGCCCCAGCATTTT. It is translated as CASSQDEGLQPQHF.